A selection of T cell receptor beta chains follows, all from one sample in a study of beta chain features in type 1 diabetes. Sequencing was performed with immunoSEQ multiplex PCR; in TCRdb, only in-frame clones are kept and a portion is missing. The sample carries some 370,000 clones, about 10% recorded once. Material: central memory CD4+ T cells from blood. The receptors were gathered from a man aged 30 to 45 with type 1 diabetes. Each CDR3 is given with its conserved first and last residue. The D gene is left open where the match is weak. Size is stated for part of the rows, as once, few or many counts, or as a class when the clone is expanded.

V gene	clone size	D gene	J gene	CDR3 protein	CDR3 DNA
TRBV25-1	many	NA	TRBJ2-1	CASSDGKRSYNEQFF	TGTGCCAGCAGTGATGGTAAGCGCTCCTACAATGAGCAGTTCTTC
TRBV9	many	TRBD1	TRBJ1-4	CASSPGTGGDEKLFF	TGTGCCAGCAGCCCCGGGACAGGGGGCGATGAAAAACTGTTTTTT
TRBV18	few	NA	TRBJ2-5	CASSPRGPETQYF	TGTGCCAGCTCACCACGGGGACCGGAGACCCAGTACTTC
TRBV19	NA	NA	TRBJ2-7	CASSIRYSQSYEQYF	TGTGCCAGTAGTATACGGTACTCACAGTCCTACGAGCAGTACTTC
TRBV10-3	once	TRBD1	TRBJ1-5	CASSQQGAFNQPQHF	TGTGCCAGCAGTCAACAGGGGGCCTTCAATCAGCCCCAGCATTTT
TRBV7-2	few	TRBD2	TRBJ2-5	CASSLSAGGLETQYF	TGTGCCAGCAGCTTATCTGCGGGAGGCCTGGAGACCCAGTACTTC
TRBV30	few	NA	TRBJ2-5	CAWRTDQETQYF	TGTGCCTGGAGGACAGATCAAGAGACCCAGTACTTC
TRBV18	NA	NA	TRBJ1-4	CASSPPSSATNEKLFF	TGTGCCAGCTCACCACCGTCGTCCGCAACTAATGAAAAACTGTTTTTT
TRBV7-9	NA	NA	TRBJ1-3	CASSSTTAGNTIYF	TGTGCCAGCAGCTCAACAACAGCTGGAAACACCATATATTTT
TRBV27	NA	NA	TRBJ1-4	CASSLKGNQAANEKLFF	TGTGCCAGCAGTTTAAAGGGTAACCAAGCGGCTAATGAAAAACTGTTTTTT
TRBV28	few	NA	TRBJ2-3	CASVLGDWQEDTQYF	TGTGCCAGCGTGTTGGGAGACTGGCAAGAAGATACGCAGTATTTT
TRBV14	NA	NA	TRBJ2-1	CASSQDRVGNWAYNEQFF	TGTGCCAGCAGCCAAGATCGTGTGGGAAACTGGGCTTACAATGAGCAGTTCTTC
TRBV7-9	many	NA	TRBJ1-4	CASSLPQSSEKLFF	TGTGCCAGCAGCTTACCCCAGTCCTCTGAAAAACTGTTTTTT
TRBV6-4	few	NA	TRBJ1-5	CASSYGGSNQPQHF	TGTGCCAGCAGTTACGGCGGTAGCAATCAGCCCCAGCATTTT
TRBV6-6	few	TRBD1	TRBJ1-2	CASSAGGVYGYTF	TGTGCCAGCAGCGCAGGGGGCGTCTATGGCTACACCTTC
TRBV7-2	NA	TRBD2	TRBJ2-1	CASSLLGTSVYSEQFF	TGTGCCAGCAGCCTCCTTGGGACTAGCGTATACAGTGAGCAGTTCTTC
TRBV18	many	TRBD2	TRBJ2-5	CASSPTGGPGTQYF	TGTGCCAGCTCACCAACGGGAGGGCCCGGGACCCAGTACTTC
TRBV28	many	NA	TRBJ2-6	CASSLGRGGANVLTF	TGTGCCAGCAGTTTAGGACGTGGTGGGGCCAACGTCCTGACTTTC
TRBV28	few	NA	TRBJ2-1	CASSAESRGQFF	TGTGCCAGCAGTGCCGAAAGTCGCGGGCAGTTCTTC
TRBV13	NA	TRBD1	TRBJ1-5	CASRSQGLLNQPQHF	TGTGCCAGCAGATCACAGGGGCTACTAAATCAGCCCCAGCATTTT
TRBV6-5	NA	NA	TRBJ1-5	CASSYGGGQPYQPQHF	TGTGCCAGCAGTTACGGTGGTGGCCAGCCATATCAGCCCCAGCATTTT
TRBV11-2	NA	NA	TRBJ2-2	CASSLRETGELFF	TGTGCCAGCAGCTTGAGGGAGACCGGGGAGCTGTTTTTT
TRBV5-8	NA	NA	TRBJ1-1	CASSPDFYTEAFF	TGTGCCAGCAGCCCAGACTTCTACACTGAAGCTTTCTTT
TRBV28	few	NA	TRBJ2-3	CASSRLGQNTDTQYF	TGTGCCAGCAGTCGACTCGGACAGAACACAGATACGCAGTATTTT
TRBV18	NA	TRBD2	TRBJ2-1	CASSPPGLVGHEQFF	TGTGCCAGCTCACCTCCGGGACTAGTCGGACATGAGCAGTTCTTC
TRBV28	many	TRBD1	TRBJ1-1	CASGQTGTNTEAFF	TGTGCCAGCGGTCAGACAGGGACGAACACTGAAGCTTTCTTT
TRBV2	NA	NA	TRBJ2-6	CASSLVRSGANVLTF	TGTGCCAGCAGCCTTGTGAGAAGTGGGGCCAACGTCCTGACTTTC
TRBV29-1	few	TRBD2	TRBJ2-1	CSIIRTSISEQFF	TGCAGCATAATCAGGACTAGCATTTCCGAGCAGTTCTTC
TRBV5-8	few	TRBD1	TRBJ2-2	CASSSGTGGTYTGELFF	TGTGCCAGCAGCTCAGGGACAGGGGGCACGTACACCGGGGAGCTGTTTTTT
TRBV11-2	few	NA	TRBJ1-2	CASSEELYGYTF	TGTGCCAGCAGCGAGGAACTCTATGGCTACACCTTC
TRBV11-3	NA	NA	TRBJ2-5	CASSLEGGRETQYF	TGTGCCAGCAGCTTAGAGGGAGGACGGGAGACCCAGTACTTC
TRBV5-1	NA	TRBD1	TRBJ2-3	CASSDTGGTDTRYF	TGCGCCAGCAGCGATACAGGGGGCACAGATACGCGGTATTTT
TRBV21-1	NA	NA	TRBJ2-7	CASSKGKDRESYEQYF	TGTGCCAGCAGCAAAGGGAAAGACAGGGAGTCCTACGAGCAGTACTTC
TRBV2	NA	TRBD2	TRBJ2-1	CASSGLAGGYNEQFF	TGTGCCAGCAGTGGACTTGCGGGAGGGTACAATGAGCAGTTCTTC
TRBV7-9	few	TRBD1	TRBJ1-1	CASSSIQGATAEAFF	TGTGCCAGCAGCTCTATCCAGGGGGCGACGGCTGAAGCTTTCTTT
TRBV14	many	NA	TRBJ2-1	CASSQNSYNEQFF	TGTGCCAGCAGCCAAAACTCCTACAATGAGCAGTTCTTC
TRBV5-1	NA	NA	TRBJ2-5	CASSLDTGQETQYF	TGCGCCAGCAGCTTGGATACAGGGCAAGAGACCCAGTACTTC
TRBV4-3	NA	TRBD2	TRBJ2-2	CASSRLAGEVTGELFF	TGCGCCAGCAGCCGCCTAGCGGGAGAAGTAACCGGGGAGCTGTTTTTT
TRBV9	many	NA	TRBJ2-1	CASSLWSGDDEQFF	TGTGCCAGCAGCCTCTGGTCGGGAGATGATGAGCAGTTCTTC
TRBV5-1	NA	NA	TRBJ2-5	CASSLGRLQETQYF	TGCGCCAGCAGCTTGGGGCGGCTCCAAGAGACCCAGTACTTC
TRBV30	NA	TRBD2	TRBJ2-3	CAWQLTSGSSDTQYF	TGTGCCTGGCAATTGACTAGCGGGAGCTCAGATACGCAGTATTTT
TRBV29-1	NA	TRBD1	TRBJ1-4	CSVTPGQRNEKLFF	TGCAGCGTCACACCGGGACAGAGAAATGAAAAACTGTTTTTT
TRBV18	few	NA	TRBJ1-4	CATTRSGSEDEKLFF	TGTGCCACCACCCGATCGGGAAGCGAGGATGAAAAACTGTTTTTT
TRBV28	few	NA	TRBJ1-1	CASSLPRGIMGNRNTEAFF	TGTGCCAGCAGTTTACCACGGGGGATTATGGGGAATCGAAACACTGAAGCTTTCTTT
TRBV9	NA	NA	TRBJ2-2	CASSVETLGELFF	TGTGCCAGCAGCGTAGAAACGCTCGGGGAGCTGTTTTTT
TRBV27	few	TRBD1	TRBJ2-7	CASNRQGAREQYF	TGTGCCAGCAACCGACAGGGGGCGCGTGAGCAGTACTTC
TRBV2	many	NA	TRBJ1-5	CASRESNQPQHF	TGTGCCAGCAGAGAGAGCAATCAGCCCCAGCATTTT